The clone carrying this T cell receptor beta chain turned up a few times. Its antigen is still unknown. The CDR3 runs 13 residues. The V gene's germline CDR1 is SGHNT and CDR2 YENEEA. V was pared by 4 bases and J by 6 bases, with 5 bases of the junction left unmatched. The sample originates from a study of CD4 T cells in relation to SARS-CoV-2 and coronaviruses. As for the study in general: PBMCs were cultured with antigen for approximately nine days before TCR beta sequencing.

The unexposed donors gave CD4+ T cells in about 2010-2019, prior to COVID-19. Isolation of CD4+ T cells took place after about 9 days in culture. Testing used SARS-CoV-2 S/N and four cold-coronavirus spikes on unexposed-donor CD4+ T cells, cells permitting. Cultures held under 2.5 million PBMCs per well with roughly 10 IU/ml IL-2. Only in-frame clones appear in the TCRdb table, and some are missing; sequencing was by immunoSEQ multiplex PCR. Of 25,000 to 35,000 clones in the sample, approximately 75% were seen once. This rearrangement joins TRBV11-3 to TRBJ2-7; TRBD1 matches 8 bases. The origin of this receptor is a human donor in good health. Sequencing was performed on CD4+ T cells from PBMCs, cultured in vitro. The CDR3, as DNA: TGTGCCAGCAGCTGGGGACAGGACGGCGAGCAGTACTTC. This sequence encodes CASSWGQDGEQYF.